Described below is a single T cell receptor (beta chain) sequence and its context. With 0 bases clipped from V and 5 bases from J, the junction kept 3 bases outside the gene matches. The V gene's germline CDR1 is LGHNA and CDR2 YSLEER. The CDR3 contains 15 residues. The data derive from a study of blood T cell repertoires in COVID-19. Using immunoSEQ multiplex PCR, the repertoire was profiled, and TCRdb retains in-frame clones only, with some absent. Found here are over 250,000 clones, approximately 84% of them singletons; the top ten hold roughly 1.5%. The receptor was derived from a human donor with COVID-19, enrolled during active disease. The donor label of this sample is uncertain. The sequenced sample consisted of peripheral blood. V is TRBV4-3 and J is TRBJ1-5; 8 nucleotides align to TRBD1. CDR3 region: CASSQDRGQDQPQHF. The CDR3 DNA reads TGCGCCAGCAGCCAAGACAGGGGGCAGGATCAGCCCCAGCATTTT.